The subject of this entry is one T cell receptor beta chain. This clone appeared a single time. Its antigen has not been determined. Base qualities are not recorded, but no much larger clone differs from it by a single base. The sample originates from a study of graft-versus-host responses after intestinal transplantation (dated by TCRdb to about 2021). For the wider study: The transplants that recipients got were multivisceral, liver-intestinal, or isolated intestinal. Anti-thymocyte globulin induction was given to all recipients, followed by maintenance tacrolimus and steroids for approximately 3 years. Bulk TCR-beta CDR3 sequencing was used to track graft-versus-host and host-versus-graft alloreactive T cell clones in the graft, circulation and bone marrow after intestinal transplantation. Alloreactive clones were identified by sequencing pre-transplant mixed lymphocyte reaction products and comparing them with unstimulated pre-transplant donor and recipient T cells. The cohort enrolled roughly 25 intestinal transplant recipients including one retransplant, and 3 patients lacking pretransplant specimens were excluded. A peak of at least 4% donor T cells among recipient peripheral blood mononuclear cells was the definition used for donor T cell macrochimerism. Rather than going through the commercial service, samples from a few later patients were sequenced in-house on an Illumina MiSeq and processed with MiXCR.

Library preparation was by the immunoSEQ multiplex PCR assay. For most patients, genomic DNA was isolated with the Qiagen DNeasy Blood and Tissue Kit and shipped frozen to Adaptive Biotechnologies for TCR sequencing. For most patients, genomic DNA was subjected to high-throughput TCR-beta CDR3 sequencing by Adaptive Biotechnologies. The authors' pipeline ran thus. Adaptive's ImmunoSEQ software was the source of the TCR sequencing data for 15 to 20 patients, while three other patients were processed with MiXCR and VDJtools. To correct CD4 versus CD8 sorting errors, any sequence found in both subsets at a frequency ratio below 5:1 was removed. CDR3 nucleotide sequences shared between donor and recipient were removed because their origin could not be assigned. To count as alloreactive, a clone needed at least 2-fold expansion over unstimulated cells and a minimum CFSE-low frequency of 0.002% (template counts) or 0.001% (read counts). A clone was considered mappable if detected in the sequenced pre-transplant spleen, lymph node, or MLR CFSE-low populations of the donor or recipient. The cumulative frequency of alloreactive clones was calculated as a percentage of all sequences, weighted by copy number. TCRdb retrieved this table from immuneACCESS and kept in-frame rearrangements only. Not all clones are present; in checked studies, unresolved V genes account for under half, and no reason is known for the remainder. V and J calls and clone size come straight from that table; D and trimming were deduced from the DNA. The sample includes 81,000 or so clones, with approximately 95% observed a single time. Of the sample, around 1.1% is held by the ten largest clones.

The germline V gene encodes CDR1 SGDLS and CDR2 YYNGEE. The CDR3 has 16 amino acids, counting the end cysteine and phenylalanine. Only the CDR3 part of the read is kept: 48 bases, read in frame from the first base. V was cut back by 0 bases and J by 10 bases, leaving a gap of 17 bases between them. Overall study results and their limits: High GvH to HvG T cell clonal ratios were observed in the allografts of patients with donor T cell macrochimerism. GvH clones were detected in recipient bone marrow, and some of these GvH clones were observed earlier in ileal mucosa or blood, consistent with an intestinal mucosal origin. Early after transplant, declines in HvG clones were associated with peak levels of circulating GvH clones. Conclusions were limited by the relatively low number and heterogeneity of intestinal transplant patients.

The time point tag for this specimen amounts to: cells obtained before transplantation from donor or recipient. CD3+CD4+ and CD3+CD8+ populations were FACS-sorted from unstimulated pre-transplant donor and recipient cells taken from spleen or lymph nodes. The specimen was unstimulated CD8+ T cells sorted from spleen or lymph node cells, collected before transplant. The chain is encoded by TRBV9 joined to TRBJ1-6; TRBD1 is possibly the D segment (6 matching bases). The receptor was isolated from a human donor who was the organ donor for an intestinal transplant. The CDR3 loop reads CASSVGQGTRDSPLHF. The DNA reads TGTGCCAGCAGCGTAGGTCAGGGGACCCGTGACTCACCCCTCCACTTT. This CDR3, with the reference TRBV9 and TRBJ1-6 proteins standing in past its ends, gives the full variable domain DSGVTQTPKHLITATGQRVTLRCSPRSGDLSVYWYQQSLDQGLQFLIQYYNGEERAKGNILERFSAQQFPDLHSELNLSSLELGDSALYFCASSVGQGTRDSPLHFGNGTRLTVT.